The 21 T cell receptor beta chains presented below share a single source sample, sequenced in a study of blood T cells in healthy people across ages. Combining a sample-barcoded 5' primer with a J-beta primer mix, a second PCR ran for roughly 6 to 12 cycles. TCRdb redid the calling of the 5' RACE reads with MiXCR, one entry per CDR3 protein. This repertoire shows 850,000 to 1,000,000 distinct CDR3 sequences, around 48% found once; its top ten account for 13%. The sequenced material came from blood. These receptors originate from a man aged 30-40 years in good health.

The genes are TRBV5-6 and TRBJ2-1, with TRBD2 identical over 12 bases. V trimming: 4 bases; J trimming: 4 bases; junction bases outside the gene matches: 6. The CDR3 loop spans 16 amino acids. Per the germline V gene, CDR1 is SGHDT and CDR2 is YYEEEE. DNA for the CDR3: TGTGCCAGCAGCCGGACTAGCGGGGACCCTTACAATGAGCAGTTCTTC. This encodes CASSRTSGDPYNEQFF. The whole variable domain, filled in from reference TRBV5-6 and TRBJ2-1, reads DAGVTQSPTHLIKTRGQQVTLRCSPKSGHDTVSWYQQALGQGPQFIFQYYEEEERQRGNFPDRFSGHQFPNYSSELNVNALLLGDSALYLCASSRTSGDPYNEQFFGPGTRLTVL.

The chain employs TRBV4-1 and TRBJ1-4; D might be TRBD1 (6 bases). Germline-derived CDR1 and CDR2 are MGHRA and YSYEKL. Trimming left V 9 bases short and J 5 bases short, with 16 bases between. The CDR3 sequence is 14 residues long. The DNA for the CDR3 is TGCGCCAGTTCGGGGGCAGAAGTAAATGAAAAACTGTTTTTT. Protein product: CASSGAEVNEKLFF.

The chain combines TRBV6-5 with TRBJ1-4; D not certain. V lost 6 bases and J lost 10, with 12 bases in between. Germline CDR1 reads MNHEY; CDR2 reads SVGAGI. This CDR3 is built from 12 residues. The CDR3 sequence is CASSPDVGKLFF. The DNA for the CDR3 is TGTGCCAGCAGCCCCGACGTCGGAAAACTGTTTTTT.

This clonotype was detected a few times. This chain links TRBV20-1 with TRBJ2-3; the D is unclear. Germline assignment: CDR1 DFQATT and CDR2 SNEGSKA (reference sequence). Trimming took off 2 bases at V and 0 bases at J, with 9 bases between the two ends. The CDR3 has 14 residues. The CDR3 nucleotides are TGCAGTGCTAGACTGCCGGACAGCACAGATACGCAGTATTTT. This codes for CSARLPDSTDTQYF.

This clonotype was counted between two and nine times. V and J are TRBV6-5 and TRBJ1-1; D remains ambiguous. This CDR3 region has 14 residues. The germline V gene encodes CDR1 MNHEY and CDR2 SVGAGI. V was shortened by 0 bases and J by 4 bases, with 9 bases between the two germline ends. DNA of the CDR3: TGTGCCAGCAGTTACTCGACCGGGAGCACTGAAGCTTTCTTT. Translation: CASSYSTGSTEAFF.

This chain uses TRBV5-8 with TRBJ1-2; D is uncertain. This CDR3 spans 14 amino acids. V lost 3 bases, J lost 7 bases, and 16 bases lay in between. CDR1 and CDR2 (germline): SGHTS, YDEGEE. The CDR3 here is CASSWGGGGSGYTF. DNA for the CDR3: TGTGCCAGCAGCTGGGGAGGAGGAGGGAGTGGCTACACCTTC.

This clonotype was recorded a few times. The chain carries TRBV7-6 and TRBJ2-7, with unresolved D. The CDR3 has 13 amino acids. Trimming removed 5 bases at V and 4 bases at J, with 12 bases between. Germline V gives CDR1 SGHVS, CDR2 FNYEAQ. CDR3 bases: TGTGCCAGCAGCGTAGACCTCCTATACGAGCAGTACTTC. Translated: CASSVDLLYEQYF.

Details on this clonotype: An end of the junction does not agree with germline; a read error may underlie this. For the CDR3, the DNA is TGTGCCGGCAGGACAGCCCCCTACGAGCAGTGCTTC. Residues: CAGRTAPYEQCF. This chain uses TRBV28 with TRBJ2-7; D possibly corresponds to TRBD1 (6 bases). CDR1 and CDR2 (germline): MDHEN, SYDVKM. CDR3 length: 12 residues.

The genes are TRBV28 and TRBJ1-1; D uncertain. Per the germline V gene, CDR1 is MDHEN and CDR2 is SYDVKM. Trimming shortened V by 5 bases and J by 9 bases, and 16 bases separated the two germline ends. The CDR3 length is 13 residues. CDR3 coding DNA: TGTGCCAGCAGTACACTATCGGGGTCCCAAGCTTTCTTT. It codes for CASSTLSGSQAFF.

This clonotype came up a few times. V is TRBV7-6 and J is TRBJ2-7; D is possibly TRBD2 (6 bases). With the DNA end fitting TRBJ2-5 better, the J assignment may be wrong. The CDR3 loop spans 15 amino acids. Per the germline V gene, CDR1 is SGHVS and CDR2 is FNYEAQ. The DNA of the CDR3 is TGTGCCAGCAGCTTAGAGTGGAGGGGTGGGGAGACCCAGTACTTC. This codes for CASSLEWRGGETQYF.

This clonotype was seen a few times. The rearrangement joins TRBV28 to TRBJ1-5; D is unclear. V lost 6 bases and J lost 1, with 7 bases in between. The CDR3 covers 13 residues. Germline CDR1 MDHEN, CDR2 SYDVKM. The CDR3 sequence is CASSRLSNQPQHF. CDR3 nucleotide sequence: TGTGCCAGCAGCAGACTGAGCAATCAGCCCCAGCATTTT.

This clonotype appeared a single time. The V gene is TRBV20-1, the J gene TRBJ2-3; 7 bases fit TRBD1. V shed 6 bases and J 2 bases; nucleotides not matched to a gene: 11. The CDR3 extends over 15 amino acids. The germline V gene has CDR1 DFQATT and CDR2 SNEGSKA (reference sequence). The CDR3 DNA is TGCAGTGCCCACCCCATGACAGGGTCCACAGATACGCAGTATTTT. Protein: CSAHPMTGSTDTQYF.

On this clonotype: A junction boundary mismatches the germline segment, possibly from a read error. V usage is TRBV5-1 and J usage is TRBJ1-2, with 7 positions matching TRBD1. Germline CDR1 SGHRS, CDR2 YFSETQ. The CDR3 sequence is 16 residues long. Here the CDR3 DNA reads TGCGCCAGCAGCGGTGGTGAGGACAGGCATAACTATGGCTACATCTTC. It specifies CASSGGEDRHNYGYIF.

With respect to this clonotype: The junction does not match germline at one end; this may be a read error. The chain recombines TRBV5-1 with TRBJ2-3, with D unclear. The germline CDR1 and CDR2 sequences are SGHRS and YFSETQ. CDR3 size: 14 residues. CDR3 region: CASSPDGSTDTRYF. The CDR3 coding sequence is TGCGCCAGCAGCCCTGACGGTAGCACAGATACGCGGTATTTT.

This chain joins TRBV19 and TRBJ2-1, with a weak D call TRBD1 (5 bases). The CDR3 length is 12 residues. V lost 10 bases and J lost 4, with 11 bases in between. Looked up from germline, CDR1 is LNHDA and CDR2 is SQIVND (reference sequence). The CDR3 bases are TGTGCCACCGCACAGGTTTACAATGAGCAGTTCTTC. This sequence encodes CATAQVYNEQFF.

V and J are TRBV20-1 and TRBJ2-3, with unresolved D. The CDR3 totals 14 residues. Trimming took off 3 bases at V and 2 bases at J, with 12 bases between the two ends. Germline CDR1 reads DFQATT; CDR2 reads SNEGSKA (reference sequence). The CDR3 protein is CSASQAANTDTQYF. The CDR3 nucleotides read TGCAGTGCTAGCCAGGCCGCCAACACAGATACGCAGTATTTT.

The chain combines TRBV12-3 or TRBV12-4 with TRBJ2-1, with 12 positions matching TRBD2. Trimming cost V 4 bases and J 4 bases; bases outside gene matches: 8. The CDR3 has 17 amino acids. CDR3 DNA: TGTGCCAGCAGTTCAACTAGCGGGGGGACCCCATACAATGAGCAGTTCTTC. Protein product: CASSSTSGGTPYNEQFF.

This clonotype was recorded a few times. V and J are TRBV7-2 and TRBJ2-1; TRBD2 matches at 11 bases. This CDR3 comprises 17 residues. The germline gives CDR1 SGHTA, CDR2 FQGNSA. V lost 5 bases and J lost 6; bases outside the gene matches: 12. The CDR3 loop reads CASSTPPGLAVFNEQFF. CDR3 coding DNA: TGTGCCAGCAGCACTCCTCCGGGACTAGCGGTGTTCAATGAGCAGTTCTTC.

CDR3 residues: CASILLSYEQYF. The CDR3 DNA sequence: TGTGCCAGCATCCTCCTGTCCTACGAGCAGTACTTC. The chain has TRBV21-1 and TRBJ2-4; the table names TRBD1, a call not compared with the DNA. The DNA end favors TRBJ2-7, so the J call may be wrong. TRBV21-1 is deemed a pseudogene. This CDR3 has 12 amino acids.

Comment on this clonotype: Germline is not matched at one junction end, which may reflect a read error. This chain links TRBV25-1 with TRBJ2-7; no reliable D call. The CDR3 runs to 11 residues. Germline V gene sequence: CDR1 MGHDK, CDR2 SYGVNS. Written as DNA, the CDR3 is TGTGCCAGCAAAATAGCCTACGGGCAGTACTTC. Amino acid sequence: CASKIAYGQYF.

V is TRBV5-1 and J is TRBJ2-7, with 12 bases lining up with TRBD2. V was pared by 5 bases and J by 5 bases, with 11 bases of the junction left unmatched. The CDR3 is 16 amino acids. CDR1 SGHRS and CDR2 YFSETQ come from the germline V gene. CDR3 in DNA: TGCGCCAGCAGACCGGCTAGCGGGGGGGCTCTCCACGAGCAGTACTTC. Its protein is CASRPASGGALHEQYF.